A selection of T cell receptor beta chains follows, all from one sample in a study of spatial heterogeneity in lung cancer. TCRdb processed the 5' RACE reads anew with MiXCR; each CDR3 protein has one entry. This sample has about 45,000 distinct CDR3 sequences, with 12% to 15% found just once. Sequences were derived from PBMCs, sampled at surgery. Receptors were obtained from a male donor with early-stage non-small cell lung cancer. The CDR3 runs from the conserved cysteine through the conserved F or W. A D gene is named only where the DNA matches it firmly. The listing skips clone size in some rows; elsewhere it reads once, few, many or a size class.

CASSLRDSPNEKLFF	TGTGCCAGCAGCTTAAGGGACAGCCCTAATGAAAAACTGTTTTTT	TRBV7-6	TRBJ1-4	many	TRBD1
CASSLEGGEQYF	TGCGCCAGCAGCTTGGAAGGAGGCGAGCAGTACTTC	TRBV5-1	TRBJ2-7	-	-
CASSFGHQIPLSGANVLTF	TGTGCCAGCAGCTTCGGGCACCAAATTCCCCTCTCTGGGGCCAACGTCCTGACTTTC	TRBV12-3/TRBV12-4	TRBJ2-6	many	-
CAWSEPSIWGYTF	TGTGCCTGGAGTGAACCGTCGATTTGGGGCTACACCTTC	TRBV30	TRBJ1-2	few	-
CASRTGRETGELFF	TGCGCCAGCAGAACCGGGAGAGAAACCGGGGAGCTGTTTTTT	TRBV10-2	TRBJ2-2	few	-
CAIRDRQARYNEQFF	TGTGCCATCAGAGATAGACAGGCCAGGTACAATGAGCAGTTCTTC	TRBV10-3	TRBJ2-1	-	-
CSVYSGTSGYTDTQYF	TGCAGCGTTTATTCCGGGACTAGCGGATACACAGATACGCAGTATTTT	TRBV29-1	TRBJ2-3	-	TRBD2
CASSLSGNYEQFF	TGCGCCAGCAGCTTGAGTGGGAATTATGAGCAGTTCTTC	TRBV5-1	TRBJ2-1	many	-
CSARNVFRALDAISTDTQYF	TGCAGTGCTAGAAATGTTTTCAGAGCCCTCGATGCAATTAGCACAGATACGCAGTATTTT	TRBV20-1	TRBJ2-3	few	-
CASTLVPMNTEAFF	TGTGCCAGCACATTAGTACCGATGAACACTGAAGCTTTCTTT	TRBV6-2/TRBV6-3	TRBJ1-1	many	-
CASSYSPREGYEQYF	TGTGCCAGCAGTTACTCCCCCAGGGAAGGTTACGAGCAGTACTTC	TRBV6-6	TRBJ2-7	-	-
CSARPPTGYSEQFF	TGCAGTGCTAGGCCCCCGACTGGCTACAGTGAGCAGTTCTTC	TRBV20-1	TRBJ2-1	-	-
CASSLRTPRREQYF	TGTGCCAGCAGCTTGCGGACACCCCGGCGGGAGCAGTACTTC	TRBV5-6	TRBJ2-7	-	-
CASSFKYQETQYF	TGTGCCAGCAGCTTCAAGTACCAAGAGACCCAGTACTTC	TRBV7-9	TRBJ2-5	few	-
CASSSLQLAGGRRDTQYF	TGTGCCAGCAGCTCTTTACAACTAGCGGGAGGGAGACGGGATACGCAGTATTTT	TRBV7-2	TRBJ2-3	-	TRBD2
CASSQGSGVNIQYF	TGCGCCAGCAGCCAAGGGTCCGGGGTAAACATTCAGTACTTC	TRBV4-1	TRBJ2-4	-	-
CASSPGTTGELFF	TGTGCCAGCAGCCCAGGGACCACCGGGGAGCTGTTTTTT	TRBV28	TRBJ2-2	-	-
CASSVLLADNKQYF	TGTGCCAGCAGCGTACTACTAGCGGACAACAAGCAGTACTTC	TRBV9	TRBJ2-7	many	TRBD2
CSARIDGAKNIQYF	TGCAGTGCCCGAATCGATGGGGCCAAAAACATTCAGTACTTC	TRBV20-1	TRBJ2-4	few	-
CASSDGEGQPQHF	TGCGCCAGCAGTGATGGGGAGGGTCAGCCCCAGCATTTT	TRBV10-2	TRBJ1-5	many	-
CASSLAGQGPTNTQYF	TGTGCCAGCAGCTTAGCGGGACAGGGACCCACGAATACGCAGTATTTT	TRBV7-9	TRBJ2-3	-	TRBD1
CASSQAPGTAYQETQYF	TGCGCCAGCAGCCAGGCCCCCGGGACAGCCTACCAAGAGACCCAGTACTTC	TRBV4-1	TRBJ2-5	few	TRBD1
CASKPGGGSYNEQFF	TGTGCCAGCAAACCTGGCGGGGGCTCCTACAATGAGCAGTTCTTC	TRBV28	TRBJ2-1	few	TRBD2
CASSLDLGQGFYGYTF	TGCGCCAGCAGCTTGGATCTTGGACAGGGATTCTATGGCTACACCTTC	TRBV5-1	TRBJ1-2	many	TRBD1
CASSGGTDRSGNTIYF	TGTGCCAGCAGTGGGGGGACTGACCGCTCTGGAAACACCATATATTTT	TRBV6-5	TRBJ1-3	medium-sized	-
CASSPRGGMSSYNSPLHF	TGTGCCAGCAGCCCTCGTGGGGGGATGAGTTCCTATAATTCACCCCTCCACTTT	TRBV6-5	TRBJ1-6	many	-
CASSQRGGYRQTDTQYF	TGTGCCAGCAGCCAAAGGGGAGGCTACAGGCAAACAGATACGCAGTATTTT	TRBV3-1	TRBJ2-3	-	-
CASSDSGSGGDTQYF	TGTGCCAGCAGTGATAGCGGGAGCGGTGGCGATACGCAGTATTTT	TRBV11-1	TRBJ2-3	few	TRBD2
CASSIGQGAPNEQFF	TGTGCCAGCAGCATAGGACAGGGGGCGCCCAATGAGCAGTTCTTC	TRBV12-3/TRBV12-4	TRBJ2-1	-	TRBD1
CASSYRGPSQETQYF	TGTGCCAGCAGCTACAGGGGTCCAAGCCAAGAGACCCAGTACTTC	TRBV14	TRBJ2-5	-	TRBD1
CASSHWDTPEKLFF	TGTGCCAGCAGCCATTGGGACACCCCTGAAAAACTGTTTTTT	TRBV7-2	TRBJ1-4	-	-
CASSRTFTSDEQYF	TGTGCCAGCAGCCGCACCTTCACTAGTGACGAGCAGTACTTC	TRBV5-5	TRBJ2-7	many	-
CASSRTGNTGELFF	TGTGCCAGCTCACGCACCGGAAACACCGGGGAGCTGTTTTTT	TRBV18	TRBJ2-2	few	-
CATSEYRQGSSYNSPLHF	TGTGCCACCAGTGAATATCGACAGGGTAGCTCCTATAATTCACCCCTCCACTTT	TRBV24-1	TRBJ1-6	few	TRBD1
CASSLDGTVYGYTF	TGTGCCAGCAGCTTAGACGGGACGGTCTATGGCTACACCTTC	TRBV7-9	TRBJ1-2	many	-
CASSLVGQGGTEAFF	TGCGCCAGCAGCTTGGTGGGACAAGGGGGCACTGAAGCTTTCTTT	TRBV5-1	TRBJ1-1	-	-
CAIRGINTEAFF	TGTGCCATCAGGGGGATTAACACTGAAGCTTTCTTT	TRBV10-3	TRBJ1-1	few	-
CASSRPGQVNQPQHF	TGTGCCAGTAGTAGACCGGGACAGGTGAATCAGCCCCAGCATTTT	TRBV19	TRBJ1-5	-	TRBD1
CASSFLQGRTEAFF	TGTGCCAGCAGCTTTCTACAGGGGCGCACTGAAGCTTTCTTT	TRBV7-2	TRBJ1-1	-	TRBD1
CASSPLEGVPQETQYF	TGTGCCAGCAGCCCACTAGAGGGGGTCCCCCAAGAGACCCAGTACTTC	TRBV11-2	TRBJ2-5	-	-
CASSHENVPSTDTQYF	TGTGCCAGCAGTCATGAGAACGTTCCTAGCACAGATACGCAGTATTTT	TRBV7-2	TRBJ2-3	-	-
CSARDLRGLSSGNTIYF	TGCAGTGCTAGAGATCTCAGGGGCCTTTCTTCTGGAAACACCATATATTTT	TRBV20-1	TRBJ1-3	few	-
CAISEGLSQETQYF	TGTGCCATCAGTGAGGGACTGTCCCAAGAGACCCAGTACTTC	TRBV10-3	TRBJ2-5	few	-
CASMRSGATDTQYF	TGTGCCAGCATGCGAAGCGGGGCGACAGATACGCAGTATTTT	TRBV27	TRBJ2-3	few	TRBD2
CASSPLGSSYNSPLHF	TGTGCCAGCTCACCTCTCGGGAGCTCCTATAATTCACCCCTCCACTTT	TRBV18	TRBJ1-6	-	-
CASSLEGRKQYF	TGTGCCAGCAGCTTAGAAGGGCGAAAGCAGTACTTC	TRBV11-3	TRBJ2-7	few	-
CAISPLERGNYEQYF	TGTGCCATCAGTCCTTTGGAGCGGGGAAATTACGAGCAGTACTTC	TRBV10-3	TRBJ2-7	few	TRBD2
CSVEGTSGSLETQYF	TGCAGCGTTGAAGGGACTAGCGGGAGTTTAGAGACCCAGTACTTC	TRBV29-1	TRBJ2-5	-	TRBD2
CSVEGTGGTGANVLTF	TGCAGCGTTGAAGGTACAGGGGGGACTGGGGCCAACGTCCTGACTTTC	TRBV29-1	TRBJ2-6	few	TRBD1